The present T cell receptor (beta chain) was sequenced within a study of cytomegalovirus exposure and HLA in healthy donors. Overall study findings and caveats: In an earlier analysis, productive rearrangement rates for most beta V segments clustered near 87% or 30%.

Germline lookup yields CDR1 SGHDT and CDR2 YYEEEE. V shed 4 bases and J 8 bases; nucleotides not matched to a gene: 8. This CDR3 region has 15 residues. Comments on this clone: Antigen specificity is unknown.

Researchers ran the PCR with 60 Vbeta and 13 Jbeta primers. Sequencing used immunoSEQ multiplex PCR; TCRdb keeps in-frame clones, though not all of them. The profile shows approximately 210,000 clones, around 87% of them singletons. Sequencing input: PBMCs. The chain carries TRBV5-6 and TRBJ1-6, with 8 bases identical to TRBD1. This clonotype was obtained from a young woman in good health and CMV-seronegative. CDR3 in DNA: TGTGCCAGCAGCCCCGGGACAGGTACGGATTCACCCCTCCACTTT. Translated, it gives CASSPGTGTDSPLHF. Together with reference TRBV5-6 and TRBJ1-6, the CDR3 gives the full variable domain: DAGVTQSPTHLIKTRGQQVTLRCSPKSGHDTVSWYQQALGQGPQFIFQYYEEEERQRGNFPDRFSGHQFPNYSSELNVNALLLGDSALYLCASSPGTGTDSPLHFGNGTRLTVT.